The 7 T cell receptor beta chains reported below all come from one sample, sequenced in a study of control samples from healthy donors and cancer patients. Some clones are missing from TCRdb's copy, which holds only in-frame ones; the method was immunoSEQ multiplex PCR. This sample carries approximately 110,000 clones, 75% to 90% of them seen once, and the ten largest clones take about 16%. What was sequenced was blood. Receptors originate from a woman aged 45-65 years in good health.

V is TRBV9 and J is TRBJ2-2; no definite D call. CDR1 and CDR2 (germline): SGDLS, YYNGEE. The CDR3 is made up of 15 amino acids. Deletions cut 5 bases from V and 1 base from J, with 12 bases between. CDR3 residues: CASSDRRLNTGELFF. The CDR3 nucleotides are TGTGCCAGCAGTGACCGCAGATTGAACACCGGGGAGCTGTTTTTT.

This clone was found once. The J gene is TRBJ1-4, the V gene TRBV6-6; the match to TRBD1 covers 8 bases. The CDR3 spans 14 residues. With V trimmed by 5 bases and J by 8 bases, 7 bases remained unmatched. CDR1 is MNHNY and CDR2 is SVGAGI in the germline V gene (reference sequence). This CDR3 is CASSTTGELEKLFF. For the CDR3, the DNA is TGTGCCAGCAGTACGACAGGGGAGTTAGAAAAACTGTTTTTT.

This clone occurred once. This sequence joins TRBV25-1 and TRBJ2-1; D is perhaps TRBD2 (5 bases). The CDR3 totals 13 residues. V lost 11 bases, J lost 6 bases, and 17 bases lay in between. CDR1 is MGHDK and CDR2 is SYGVNS in the germline V gene. CDR3 protein: CAGRRGPPNEQFF. The CDR3 nucleotides read TGTGCCGGTCGGCGAGGGCCCCCCAATGAGCAGTTCTTC. Variable domain in full (rest from reference TRBV25-1 and TRBJ2-1): EADIYQTPRYLVIGTGKKITLECSQTMGHDKMYWYQQDPGMELHLIHYSYGVNSTEKGDLSSESTVSRIRTEHFPLTLESARPSHTSQYLCAGRRGPPNEQFFGPGTRLTVL.

The genes are TRBV7-6 and TRBJ1-4; D gene ambiguous. The ends were cut back, 3 bases at V and 2 bases at J, with 7 bases in the middle. This CDR3 has 14 amino acids. The germline V gene has CDR1 SGHVS and CDR2 FNYEAQ. The CDR3 DNA sequence: TGTGCCAGCAGCTTCAGAGGGACTAATGAAAAACTGTTTTTT. Translated: CASSFRGTNEKLFF.

On this clone itself: At the DNA level, this CDR3 is encoded by other sequences in the same sample as well. V gene TRBV30 combines with J gene TRBJ2-2; D not certain. The CDR3 extends over 11 amino acids. Looked up from germline, CDR1 is GTSNPN and CDR2 is SVGIG (reference sequence). Trimming removed 4 bases at V and 3 bases at J, with 3 bases between. The CDR3 spells CAWTDTGELFF. The CDR3 DNA is TGTGCCTGGACGGACACCGGGGAGCTGTTTTTT.

This clone was seen once. The chain is built from TRBV7-2 and TRBJ1-2; a possible D gene is TRBD1 (5 bases). The germline V gene encodes CDR1 SGHTA and CDR2 FQGNSA. The CDR3 totals 18 residues. With 2 bases removed from V and 1 base from J, the gap between germline ends came to 20 bases. CDR3 sequence (DNA): TGTGCCAGCAGCTTACGACTAAGGACGGGGGGGGTTAACTATGGCTACACCTTC. Translation gives CASSLRLRTGGVNYGYTF.

The chain combines TRBV6-5 with TRBJ2-1; 7 bases agree with TRBD2. Trimming cost V 5 bases and J 7 bases; bases outside gene matches: 2. The CDR3 contains 12 residues. The V gene's germline CDR1 is MNHEY and CDR2 SVGAGI. The DNA of the CDR3 is TGTGCCAGCAGTCACGGGGGGAATGAGCAGTTCTTC. It is translated as CASSHGGNEQFF.